This paragraph reports one T cell receptor beta chain. The antigen remains undetermined. The CDR3 is 13 residues long. Trimming pared 2 bases from V and 14 bases from J, leaving 16 bases between. CDR1 and CDR2 (germline): KGHDR, SFDVKD. Unique-molecular-identifier-tagged TCR beta cDNA libraries were used. Researchers reported 520,000 or so cDNA molecules coming from about 0.98 to 11 million T cells. MiXCR, applied by TCRdb to the PCR reads, yields one record per CDR3 protein. The table records hundreds of thousands of distinct CDR3 sequences, approximately 60% of them present only once. This entry comes from a study of post-analysis software for immune sequencing data. Study observations and caveats: Strong co-clustering by F measure linked samples that shared a preparation batch. TRBV5-6, TRBV5-1 and TRBV20-1 belonged to a set of roughly five TRBV segments that were more frequent in patients than controls.

The sequence derives from a girl aged 2-10 years with multiple sclerosis. The V call is TRBV24-1, the J call TRBJ2-3; the D gene could be TRBD1 or TRBD2 (5 bases each). The sequenced sample consisted of blood. The CDR3 protein is CATSDSRDLSLYF. The CDR3 DNA reads as TGTGCCACCAGTGATTCCCGGGACCTCTCTCTGTATTTT.